Following are 8 T cell receptor beta chains from one sample sequenced in a study of early T cells in non-severe SARS-CoV-2 infection. Each CDR3 protein is one row after TCRdb ran MiXCR on the 5' RACE reads. The data show tens of thousands of distinct CDR3 sequences, with approximately 10% seen just once and approximately 4% held by the top ten. Sample: whole blood, taken at baseline. The receptors originated from an adult who was a healthcare worker with PCR-confirmed SARS-CoV-2 infection or an uninfected control (not recorded which).

This chain connects TRBV6-2 or TRBV6-3 to TRBJ2-3; D possibly corresponds to TRBD2 (6 bases). Germline V CDR1 and CDR2: MNHEY, SVGEGT. Between the trimmed V and J ends, which lost 5 bases and 5 bases, there was a span of 11 bases. This CDR3 comprises 13 residues. The CDR3 coding sequence is TGTGCCAGCAGTCCGACCGGGGGAGATACGCAGTATTTT. It specifies CASSPTGGDTQYF.

This clonotype showed up just a few times. As DNA, the CDR3 is TGTGCCAGCAGCCAAACTAGTCGGGCCGCGGAGCAGTTCTTC. This sequence encodes CASSQTSRAAEQFF. The chain carries TRBV7-6 and TRBJ2-1; maybe TRBD2 (5 bases). Germline V gives CDR1 SGHVS, CDR2 FNYEAQ. V lost 5 bases to trimming and J lost 10 bases, with 18 bases between them. CDR3 length equals 14 residues.

V usage is TRBV9 and J usage is TRBJ2-3, with D unresolved. Germline lookup yields CDR1 SGDLS and CDR2 YYNGEE. Deletions cut 0 bases from V and 6 bases from J, with 14 bases between. CDR3 length equals 15 residues. CDR3 loop: CASSVGPDLTDTQYF. CDR3 DNA sequence: TGTGCCAGCAGCGTAGGGCCAGATCTGACGGATACGCAGTATTTT.

This clonotype occurred many times. The chain combines TRBV7-9 with TRBJ2-7, with D possibly TRBD2 on 5 matching bases. The CDR3 is 15 residues long. The germline V gene encodes CDR1 SEHNR and CDR2 FQNEAQ (reference sequence). The germline V and J ends were trimmed by 6 bases and 0 bases, with 15 bases remaining between them. The CDR3 spells CASSLHAGSSYEQYF. DNA for the CDR3: TGTGCCAGCAGTCTCCACGCTGGGAGCTCCTACGAGCAGTACTTC.

The J gene is TRBJ2-5, the V gene TRBV7-9; D might be TRBD1 (6 bases). The germline V and J ends were trimmed by 2 bases and 5 bases, with 15 bases remaining between them. Per the germline V gene, CDR1 is SEHNR and CDR2 is FQNEAQ (reference sequence). The CDR3 has 15 amino acids. Here the CDR3 reads CASSLSGELRETQYF. The CDR3 nucleotides read TGTGCCAGCAGCTTATCAGGGGAGCTCAGGGAGACCCAGTACTTC.

The genes are TRBV7-2 and TRBJ2-7, with unresolved D. Trimming left V 4 bases short and J 5 bases short, with 12 bases between. The CDR3 length is 13 residues. Germline lookup yields CDR1 SGHTA and CDR2 FQGNSA. The CDR3 DNA reads TGTGCCAGCAGCTCCGCAGTGGGCCACGAGCAGTACTTC. Its translation is CASSSAVGHEQYF.

Regarding this clonotype: This may come from a read error, since a much larger clone is one base off. The chain links TRBV6-1 to TRBJ2-7; 7 nucleotides agree with TRBD1. After removal of 2 bases from V and 0 bases from J, the junction contained 4 bases not matched to a gene. The CDR3 is 15 amino acids. Germline CDR1 reads MNHNS; CDR2 reads SASEGT. The CDR3 here is CASSETGQISYEQYF. CDR3 nucleotides: TGTGCCAGCAGTGAAACGGGACAGATCTCCTACGAGCAGTACTTC.

The genes are TRBV6-1 and TRBJ1-5, with D uncertain. This CDR3 is 15 amino acids long. V was shortened by 4 bases and J by 1 base, with 11 bases between the two germline ends. The germline gives CDR1 MNHNS, CDR2 SASEGT. CDR3 sequence: CASSGASSSNQPQHF. The DNA of the CDR3 is TGTGCCAGCAGTGGTGCTAGCTCCAGCAATCAGCCCCAGCATTTT.